This T cell receptor beta chain was obtained from a study of T cell responses to AZD1222 COVID-19 vaccine (dated by TCRdb to 2020 to 2022). A note on the overall study: AZD1222 recipients whose second dose came at about 4 weeks and those whose second dose came at about 12 weeks were combined into one group, since spike-specific TCR depth and breadth did not differ between the two schedules. A total of 230 to 250 trial participants underwent TCR sequencing, of whom 200 to 220 received two doses of AZD1222 and 26 received two doses of the MenACWY control vaccine. Trial participants were enrolled by age into 18-55, 56-69 and 70-plus year subgroups, with roughly 160, 29 and 62 TCR-sequenced participants respectively. The investigation overall reported the following: Reportedly, close to half of the unique spike-specific TCRs recognized epitopes lying outside the regions that are mutated in the B.1.351 and B.1.1.7 variants. Because no samples from the day 14 peak response were available, repertoires could be characterized only after the peak T cell response. In the small 56-69-year group, the increase in depth fell short of significance, most likely because of low power. The whole spike protein was spanned by vaccine-associated CD4 TCRs, and dominant responses were seen in regions 160-218 and 743-854. Only five or six AZD1222 recipients were SARS-CoV-2 seropositive at baseline, limiting conclusions about previously exposed vaccinees. Spike-specific TCR breadth and depth rose significantly after two AZD1222 doses compared with day 0 and with MenACWY recipients. Participants were mostly white British and included more females than males, and it was suggested by the authors that clonal diversity may have been underestimated.

The sample's time point label is to be understood as: baseline before first vaccination. Samples from vaccinated people were obtained from the UK trials COV001 and COV002, which included a single-blind randomized controlled phase 2/3 trial of AZD1222 (ChAdOx1 nCoV-19) in healthy adults. For TCRbeta chain sequencing, PBMC samples from trial participants were taken at day 0 and at day 28 after the second dose. Concerning this clone: Its recognized antigen is unknown. No quality values exist for individual bases; no much larger clone is one base distant.

The CDR3 regions of human TCRbeta chains were analyzed by immunosequencing. In the source study's methods: TCRs in the repertoires were matched against a reference library of SARS-CoV-2-specific TCRs that had been generated with the MIRA antigen-specificity platform. Breadth was defined as the fraction of unique TCRs that were SARS-CoV-2-associated. Depth was defined as the fraction of total T cells that were SARS-CoV-2-associated. Using the MIRA data, every spike-specific TCR was mapped to the spike region that the TCR reacted to and assigned to either a CD4 or a CD8 class. Log10-transformed breadth and depth values were compared by one-way ANOVA with Sidak's multiple comparisons tests. TCRdb's version of the immuneACCESS table is confined to in-frame rearrangements and falls short of the full clone set. An unresolved V gene accounts for under half of the shortfall where checked; the remainder is of unknown origin. The DNA gave D and trimming, while V, J and clone size come from that table. This sample lists more than 150,000 clones; approximately 90% were detected once. The ten largest make up about 6% of the sample.

CDR1 and CDR2 (MDHEN, SYDVKM) derive from the germline V gene. Relative to germline, V is missing 4 bases and J is missing 8 bases, with 14 bases of the junction outside any gene match. Its CDR3 holds 16 amino acids, cysteine through phenylalanine. Only the CDR3 part of the read is kept: 48 bases, read in frame from the first base. The V and J segments used are TRBV28 and TRBJ1-2, with 9 junctional bases fitting TRBD1. The source of this sequence is an adult in good health. The specimen was peripheral blood, collected on day 0 of AZD1222 vaccination. The CDR3 loop reads CASSSGGSGQGRGYTF. The DNA is as follows: TGTGCCAGCAGTTCCGGTGGGTCGGGACAGGGCCGCGGCTACACCTTC.